This TCR beta chain originates from a study of blood T cell repertoires in COVID-19. About the research overall: Samples came from the United States, Italy and Spain, spanning acute and convalescent COVID-19.

The assay was immunoSEQ multiplex PCR, and TCRdb's table has in-frame clones only and misses some. Of fewer than 300,000 clones listed, 82% are singletons. Sequenced: peripheral blood. The TCR comes from a young woman with acute or convalescent COVID-19.

Here the CDR3 reads CASSGGRHPLTEAFF. As DNA, the CDR3 is TGCGCCAGCAGTGGCGGGAGGCATCCGTTGACTGAAGCTTTCTTT. The chain uses TRBV10-2 and TRBJ1-1; D is uncertain. The germline CDR1 and CDR2 sequences are WSHSY and SAAADI. The germline V and J ends were trimmed by 4 bases and 5 bases, with 17 bases remaining between them. The CDR3 consists of 15 residues.